Shown below are 26 T cell receptor beta chains from a single sample sequenced in a study of blood T cells in healthy people across ages. Using a J-beta primer mix together with a sample-barcoded 5' primer, a second PCR was run for roughly 7 to 11 cycles. TCRdb recomputed calls from the 5' RACE reads with MiXCR, one row per CDR3 protein. Of around 2 million distinct CDR3 sequences listed, around 42% are singletons. Sequencing input: blood. The receptors derive from a human donor in good health.

CDR3 sequence: CASEGLAGYDEQFF. The CDR3 nucleotides read TGTGCCAGCGAGGGACTAGCGGGGTACGATGAGCAGTTCTTC. The genes are TRBV7-2 and TRBJ2-1; 13 bases are shared with TRBD2. The CDR3 has 14 residues. Germline CDR1 reads SGHTA; CDR2 reads FQGNSA. With V trimmed by 8 bases and J by 8 bases, 6 bases remained unmatched.

Points on this clonotype: Being one base from a much bigger clone, this may be a read error. This chain joins TRBV7-3 and TRBJ2-5; D is perhaps TRBD1 or TRBD2 (5 bases each). The germline V gene has CDR1 SGHTA and CDR2 FQGTGA. CDR3 length: 13 residues. The DNA for the CDR3 is TGTGCCAGCAGCTGGGACCCCCAAGGGACCCAGTACTTC. Amino acid sequence: CASSWDPQGTQYF. Full variable domain (missing parts from reference TRBV7-3 and TRBJ2-5): GAGVSQTPSNKVTEKGKYVELRCDPISGHTALYWYRQSLGQGPEFLIYFQGTGAADDSGLPNDRFFAVRPEGSVSTLKIQRTERGDSAVYLCASSWDPQGTQYFGPGTRLLVL.

The chain joins TRBV20-1 to TRBJ1-2; D is undetermined. The CDR3 totals 15 residues. V gave up 0 bases and J gave up 6 bases, with 17 bases separating them. The V gene's germline CDR1 is DFQATT and CDR2 SNEGSKA (reference sequence). The CDR3 here is CSARDYSGWRDGYTF. CDR3 DNA sequence: TGCAGTGCTAGAGATTATTCGGGGTGGCGCGATGGCTACACCTTC.

The chain employs TRBV5-1 and TRBJ2-1, with D possibly TRBD2 on 6 matching bases. Between the trimmed V and J ends, which lost 0 bases and 9 bases, there was a span of 22 bases. Germline CDR1 SGHRS, CDR2 YFSETQ. The CDR3 runs 17 residues. The CDR3 reads CASSLDTSSYRRGEQFF. The CDR3 nucleotides read TGCGCCAGCAGCTTGGATACTAGCTCGTACAGGCGAGGTGAGCAGTTCTTC.

The chain has TRBV10-3 and TRBJ1-2, with unresolved D. Trimming stripped 6 bases from V and 6 bases from J, with 14 bases between. Germline assignment: CDR1 ENHRY and CDR2 SYGVKD. The CDR3 totals 13 residues. As DNA, the CDR3 is TGTGCCATCAGAGGTTCCTTCGGGGATGGCTACACCTTC. Translating it yields CAIRGSFGDGYTF.

The chain recombines TRBV7-8 with TRBJ2-4, with TRBD2 identical over 8 bases. Germline CDR1 SGHVS, CDR2 FQNEAQ. V was pared by 6 bases and J by 7 bases, with 17 bases of the junction left unmatched. The CDR3 runs to 17 residues. The CDR3, as DNA: TGTGCCAGCAGTCAGGAAGGTGGCGGGGGGTGGGGGAACATTCAGTACTTC. Encoded protein: CASSQEGGGGWGNIQYF.

This clonotype was detected a few times. V gene TRBV12-3 or TRBV12-4 combines with J gene TRBJ2-3, with 9 nucleotides matching TRBD1. Losses at the gene ends were 5 bases for V and 6 bases for J; bases not matched to a gene: 12. This CDR3 spans 16 amino acids. This CDR3 reads CASSHGDRVYGDTQYF. The CDR3 region has the DNA TGTGCCAGCAGTCACGGGGACAGGGTATACGGGGATACGCAGTATTTT.

This clonotype has just a few counts. This chain connects TRBV12-3 or TRBV12-4 to TRBJ2-7; weak D call: TRBD2 (6 bases). Near its end, the DNA agrees better with TRBJ2-5, so the J call may be wrong. CDR3 length equals 13 residues. CDR3 nucleotide sequence: TGTGCCAGCACCTCGGGGGTTTTGAAGACCCAGTACTTC. Its protein product is CASTSGVLKTQYF.

This chain joins TRBV5-1 and TRBJ2-7; D not resolved. Germline V gene data show CDR1 as SGHRS and CDR2 as YFSETQ. The CDR3 is 14 amino acids. V was cut by 5 bases and J by 0 bases, with 12 bases left in between. The chain's CDR3 is CASRDGRNSYEQYF. CDR3 in DNA: TGCGCCAGCAGGGACGGACGTAACTCCTACGAGCAGTACTTC.

This sequence joins TRBV15 and TRBJ2-1, with D perhaps TRBD2 (6 bases). Germline loops: CDR1 LNHNV, CDR2 YYDKDF (reference sequence). The V and J ends lost 5 bases and 4 bases respectively, with 12 bases between them. The CDR3 runs 14 residues. Written as DNA, the CDR3 is TGTGCCACCAGCCACATTCGGGAGTACAATGAGCAGTTCTTC. Translating gives CATSHIREYNEQFF. Drawing the rest from reference TRBV15 and TRBJ2-1, the complete variable domain is DAMVIQNPRYQVTQFGKPVTLSCSQTLNHNVMYWYQQKSSQAPKLLFHYYDKDFNNEADTPDNFQSRRPNTSFCFLDIRSPGLGDTAMYLCATSHIREYNEQFFGPGTRLTVL.

The chain couples TRBV10-3 to TRBJ2-7; tentatively, D is TRBD1 or TRBD2 (5 bases each). Germline CDR1 is ENHRY and CDR2 is SYGVKD. The V end lost 3 bases, the J end lost 7 bases, and 19 bases lay between the germline ends. The CDR3 has 15 amino acids. In DNA, the CDR3 is TGTGCCATCAGTGATCTGACGGGGCCCCTAAAGGAGCAGTACTTC. Protein: CAISDLTGPLKEQYF.

There are a few counts of this clonotype. The chain employs TRBV28 and TRBJ1-3, with 9 bases identical to TRBD1. V lost 6 bases, J lost 0 bases, and 9 bases stayed unmatched. Germline V lookup: CDR1 MDHEN, CDR2 SYDVKM. CDR3 length: 17 residues. CDR3 amino acids: CASRAKTGGISGNTIYF. In DNA, the CDR3 is TGTGCCAGCAGAGCTAAAACAGGGGGCATCTCTGGAAACACCATATATTTT.

This chain connects TRBV5-1 to TRBJ1-2; perhaps TRBD1 as D (6 bases). The V gene lost 7 bases and the J gene lost 6 bases, with 22 bases spanning the gap. Germline V lookup: CDR1 SGHRS, CDR2 YFSETQ. The CDR3 length is 15 residues. CDR3 amino acids: CASGSMGRPGDGYTF. Here the CDR3 DNA reads TGCGCCAGCGGCTCGATGGGGAGGCCAGGGGATGGCTACACCTTC.

This chain links TRBV7-2 with TRBJ2-7, with 8 bases identical to TRBD1. Trimming at V came to 4 bases and at J to 0 bases, leaving 11 bases not matched to a gene. The CDR3 is 17 amino acids. The germline gives CDR1 SGHTA, CDR2 FQGNSA. The CDR3: CASSYIDRGLLSYEQYF. The DNA for the CDR3 is TGTGCCAGCAGCTATATCGACAGGGGCCTCCTCTCCTACGAGCAGTACTTC.

The rearrangement links TRBV4-3 to TRBJ2-3; possible D gene TRBD1, 7 bases. CDR1 is LGHNA and CDR2 is YSLEER in the germline V gene. The CDR3 is 14 amino acids. V was clipped by 0 bases and J by 11 bases, with 15 bases between them. The CDR3 reads CASSQERETGLQYF. The DNA of the CDR3 is TGCGCCAGCAGCCAAGAACGGGAGACAGGGTTGCAGTATTTT.

This clonotype turned up a few times. This sequence joins TRBV4-1 and TRBJ1-2; 8 bases are a match to TRBD1. Germline V gene data show CDR1 as MGHRA and CDR2 as YSYEKL. J gave up 6 bases and V 3 bases, and 3 bases lay outside the gene matches. The CDR3 has 13 residues. The CDR3 sequence: CASSHTGGDGYTF. CDR3 bases: TGCGCCAGCAGCCATACAGGGGGGGATGGCTACACCTTC.

This clonotype was detected a few times. The chain links TRBV29-1 to TRBJ1-1; D might be TRBD1 (6 bases). V lost 7 bases, J lost 11 bases, and 17 bases lay in between. CDR1 and CDR2 (germline): SQVTM, ANQGSEA. This CDR3 comprises 11 residues. CDR3 residues: CSAQGSGAAFF. CDR3 in DNA: TGCAGCGCCCAGGGGTCGGGGGCGGCTTTCTTT.

The V and J genes are TRBV7-3 and TRBJ1-2, with TRBD1 as a possible D gene (5 bases). Germline V lookup: CDR1 SGHTA, CDR2 FQGTGA. V lost 5 bases, J lost 7 bases, and 14 bases lay in between. The CDR3 spans 13 residues. The CDR3 here is CASSHFDSFGYTF. The CDR3 bases are TGTGCCAGCAGCCATTTCGACAGTTTTGGCTACACCTTC.

J is TRBJ2-3 and V is TRBV10-3; D is perhaps TRBD2 (5 bases). The CDR3 has 15 amino acids. The V end lost 0 bases, the J end lost 3 bases, and 10 bases lay between the germline ends. Looked up from germline, CDR1 is ENHRY and CDR2 is SYGVKD. CDR3 sequence reads: CAISESREGTDTQYF. CDR3 DNA sequence: TGTGCCATCAGTGAGTCGAGAGAGGGAACAGATACGCAGTATTTT.

This chain joins TRBV7-3 and TRBJ1-5; 10 bases align to TRBD1. The CDR3 consists of 15 residues. Per the germline V gene, CDR1 is SGHTA and CDR2 is FQGTGA. Unmatched junction bases numbered 7, after V lost 5 bases and J lost 6 bases. The CDR3 protein is CASSPTGGIGQPQHF. The CDR3 DNA reads as TGTGCCAGCAGCCCGACAGGGGGCATCGGTCAGCCCCAGCATTTT.

The chain carries TRBV7-2 and TRBJ1-5; the match to TRBD1 covers 12 bases. Germline V CDR1 and CDR2: SGHTA, FQGNSA. After removal of 3 bases from V and 8 bases from J, the junction contained 5 bases not matched to a gene. This CDR3 spans 15 amino acids. The CDR3 reads CASSLGTGGIEPQHF. The CDR3 region has the DNA TGTGCCAGCAGCTTGGGGACAGGGGGCATCGAGCCCCAGCATTTT.

This sequence joins TRBV3-1 and TRBJ2-5; D may be TRBD1 or TRBD2 (5 bases each). Trimming removed 1 base from V and 1 base from J, with 10 bases in between. Germline CDR1 reads LGHDT; CDR2 reads YNNKEL (reference sequence). This CDR3 comprises 15 residues. CDR3 in DNA: TGTGCCAGCAGCCAAGCCGGGGCAAGCCAAGAGACCCAGTACTTC. This gives the protein CASSQAGASQETQYF.

This clonotype has only a few counts. In DNA form, the CDR3 reads TGTGCCAGCAGGGCCGGGTCCTCGTCCCCCCCCCAAGAGACCCAGTACTTC. Its protein product is CASRAGSSSPPQETQYF. The chain has TRBV2 and TRBJ2-5; no clear D gene. Germline V CDR1 and CDR2: SNHLY, FYNNEI. V lost 6 bases and J 1 base, leaving 21 bases between the germline ends. This CDR3 is built from 17 residues.

The chain has TRBV7-2 and TRBJ2-2; possibly TRBD1 or TRBD2 for D (6 bases each). Trimming took off 3 bases at V and 0 bases at J, with 17 bases between the two ends. The CDR3 consists of 18 residues. In germline, CDR1 is SGHTA, CDR2 FQGNSA. The CDR3 sequence: CASSFFHLGGPNTGELFF. CDR3 nucleotide sequence: TGTGCCAGCAGCTTTTTTCATCTCGGGGGCCCGAACACCGGGGAGCTGTTTTTT.

This clonotype came up once. The chain employs TRBV7-2 and TRBJ1-2, with D unclear. In germline, CDR1 is SGHTA, CDR2 FQGNSA. V lost 1 base and J 5 bases, leaving 8 bases between the germline ends. The CDR3 totals 13 residues. CDR3 sequence reads: CASSLESRYGYTF. DNA for the CDR3: TGTGCCAGCAGCTTAGAGAGTCGTTATGGCTACACCTTC.

The sample holds a few counts of this clonotype. The gene calls are TRBV7-2 and TRBJ2-5; 8 positions match TRBD2. The CDR3 sequence is 15 residues long. Trimming at V came to 2 bases and at J to 4 bases, leaving 6 bases not matched to a gene. Germline lookup yields CDR1 SGHTA and CDR2 FQGNSA. CDR3 residues: CASSLSTGGAETQYF. The CDR3, as DNA: TGTGCCAGCAGCTTATCAACGGGGGGGGCAGAGACCCAGTACTTC.